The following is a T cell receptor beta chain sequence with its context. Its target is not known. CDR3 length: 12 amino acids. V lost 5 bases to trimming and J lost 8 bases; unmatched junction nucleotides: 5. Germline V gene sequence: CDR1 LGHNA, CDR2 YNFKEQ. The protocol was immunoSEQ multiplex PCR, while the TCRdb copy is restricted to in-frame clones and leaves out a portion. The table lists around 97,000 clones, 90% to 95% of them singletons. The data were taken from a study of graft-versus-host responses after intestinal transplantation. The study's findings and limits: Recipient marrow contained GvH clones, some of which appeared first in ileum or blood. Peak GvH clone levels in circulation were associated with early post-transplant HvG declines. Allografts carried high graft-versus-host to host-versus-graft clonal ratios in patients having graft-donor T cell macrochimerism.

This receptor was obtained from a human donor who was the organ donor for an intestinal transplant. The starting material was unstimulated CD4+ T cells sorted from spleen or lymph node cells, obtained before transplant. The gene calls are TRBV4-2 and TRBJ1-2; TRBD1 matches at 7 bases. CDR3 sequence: CASSVQGDGYTF. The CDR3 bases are TGTGCCAGCAGCGTGCAGGGGGACGGCTACACCTTC.